The sequence of this TCR beta chain was determined in a study of vaccination effects on CD4 cells after COVID-19. Overall study context: Two doses of either BNT162b2 or mRNA-1273 were given to each participant. Whole-study results and caveats: Few convalescent patients and no early post-infection timepoints were included in the study. Among infection- and vaccine-induced clones, marked clonal contraction occurred late after vaccination.

Comment on this clone: The antigen is unknown.

The CDR3 sequence is 15 residues long. Per the germline V gene, CDR1 is MNHNS and CDR2 is SASEGT. The V gene lost 3 bases and the J gene lost 6 bases, with 15 bases spanning the gap. Produced via immunoSEQ multiplex PCR; TCRdb's table is partial and in-frame only. This sample yields more than 40,000 clones, of which under 85% are seen a single time; 2.9% belongs to the top ten. The ViraFEST assay expanded antigen-specific CD4+ T cells with viral peptide pools before sequencing. Isolation of CD4+ T cells took place after 10 days of culture. None of the vaccinated had previously contracted SARS-CoV-2, and their nucleocapsid antibodies tested negative. Cultures received IL-2 medium that replaced half the medium on days 3 and 7.

V and J are TRBV6-1 and TRBJ1-5, with a weak D call TRBD1 (6 bases). This material consisted of CD4+ T cells from PBMCs cultured with HCoV-NL63 spike peptides, taken before COVID-19 vaccination. This TCR derives from a human donor who received a COVID-19 vaccine. This chain's CDR3 is CASSELQGLGQPQHF. CDR3 DNA: TGTGCCAGCAGTGAGTTGCAGGGGTTAGGTCAGCCCCAGCATTTT.